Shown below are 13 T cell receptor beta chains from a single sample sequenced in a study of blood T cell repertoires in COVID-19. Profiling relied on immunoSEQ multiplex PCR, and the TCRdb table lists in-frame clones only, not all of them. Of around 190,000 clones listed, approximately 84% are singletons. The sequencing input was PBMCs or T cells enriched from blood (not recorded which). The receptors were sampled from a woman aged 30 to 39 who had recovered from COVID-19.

This CDR3 reads CASSPQGAGGNYGYTF. The DNA for the CDR3 is TGTGCCAGCAGTCCCCAAGGTGCAGGGGGGAACTATGGCTACACCTTC. V usage is TRBV28 and J usage is TRBJ1-2; 7 bases map to TRBD1. CDR1 is MDHEN and CDR2 is SYDVKM in the germline V gene. The V and J ends lost 5 bases and 2 bases, in that order; junction bases with no gene match: 11. CDR3 size: 16 residues.

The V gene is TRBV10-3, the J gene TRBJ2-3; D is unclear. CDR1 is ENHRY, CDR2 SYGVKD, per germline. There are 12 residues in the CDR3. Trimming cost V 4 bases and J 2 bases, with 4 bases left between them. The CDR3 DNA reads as TGTGCCATCAGTGCGGTCACAGATACGCAGTATTTT. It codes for CAISAVTDTQYF.

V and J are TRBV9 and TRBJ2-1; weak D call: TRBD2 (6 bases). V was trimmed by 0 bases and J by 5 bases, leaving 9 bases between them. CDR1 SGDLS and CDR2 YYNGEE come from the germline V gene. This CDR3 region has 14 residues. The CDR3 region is CASSVGDLNNEQFF. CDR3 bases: TGTGCCAGCAGCGTAGGGGACTTAAACAATGAGCAGTTCTTC. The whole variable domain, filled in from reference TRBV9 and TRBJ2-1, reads DSGVTQTPKHLITATGQRVTLRCSPRSGDLSVYWYQQSLDQGLQFLIQYYNGEERAKGNILERFSAQQFPDLHSELNLSSLELGDSALYFCASSVGDLNNEQFFGPGTRLTVL.

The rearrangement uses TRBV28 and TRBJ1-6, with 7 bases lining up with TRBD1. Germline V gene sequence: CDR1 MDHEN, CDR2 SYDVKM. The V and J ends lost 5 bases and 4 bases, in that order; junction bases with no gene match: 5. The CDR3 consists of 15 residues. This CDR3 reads CASSPRGRYNSPLHF. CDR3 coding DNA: TGTGCCAGCAGTCCCAGGGGGAGATATAATTCACCCCTCCACTTT.

This CDR3 is CASREGLAGGNTGELFF. The CDR3 DNA reads as TGTGCCAGCAGAGAGGGACTAGCGGGGGGGAACACCGGGGAGCTGTTTTTT. The V and J genes are TRBV2 and TRBJ2-2; 15 bases are shared with TRBD2. The germline CDR1 and CDR2 sequences are SNHLY and FYNNEI. This CDR3 region has 17 residues. V gave up 6 bases and J gave up 1 base; unmatched junction bases: 3.

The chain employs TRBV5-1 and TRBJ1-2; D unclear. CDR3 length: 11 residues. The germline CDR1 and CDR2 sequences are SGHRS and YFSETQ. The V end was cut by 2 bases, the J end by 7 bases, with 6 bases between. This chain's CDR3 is CASSFGSGYTF. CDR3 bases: TGCGCCAGCAGCTTCGGGAGTGGCTACACCTTC.

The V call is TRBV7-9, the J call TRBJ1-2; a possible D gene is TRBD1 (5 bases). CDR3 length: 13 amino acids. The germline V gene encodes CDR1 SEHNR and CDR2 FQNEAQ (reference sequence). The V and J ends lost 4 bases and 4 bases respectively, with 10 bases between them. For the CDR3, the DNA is TGTGCCAGCAGCTCTGACAGAGGCTATGGCTACACCTTC. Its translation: CASSSDRGYGYTF.

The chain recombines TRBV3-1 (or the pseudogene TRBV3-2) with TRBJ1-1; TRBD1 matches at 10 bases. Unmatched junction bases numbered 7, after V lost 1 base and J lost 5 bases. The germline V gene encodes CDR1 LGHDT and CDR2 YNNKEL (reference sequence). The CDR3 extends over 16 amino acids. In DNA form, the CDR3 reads TGTGCCAGCAGCCAAGTGTCGACAGGGGGCAGGACTGAAGCTTTCTTT. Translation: CASSQVSTGGRTEAFF.

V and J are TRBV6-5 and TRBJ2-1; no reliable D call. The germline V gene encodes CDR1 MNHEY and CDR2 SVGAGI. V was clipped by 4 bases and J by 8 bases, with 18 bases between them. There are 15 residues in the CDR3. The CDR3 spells CASSSRFGQAHEQFF. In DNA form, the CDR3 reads TGTGCCAGCAGTTCCCGTTTTGGGCAGGCACATGAGCAGTTCTTC.

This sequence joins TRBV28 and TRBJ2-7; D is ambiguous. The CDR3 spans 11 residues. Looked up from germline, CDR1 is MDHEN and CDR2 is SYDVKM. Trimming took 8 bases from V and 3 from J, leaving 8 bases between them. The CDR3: CASGPVYEQYV. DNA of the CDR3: TGTGCCAGCGGCCCAGTCTACGAGCAGTACGTC.

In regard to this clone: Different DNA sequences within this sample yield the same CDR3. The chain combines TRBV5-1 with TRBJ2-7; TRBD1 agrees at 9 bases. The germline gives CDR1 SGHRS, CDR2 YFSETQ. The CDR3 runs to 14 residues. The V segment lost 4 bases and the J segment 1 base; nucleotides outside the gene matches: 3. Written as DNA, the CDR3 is TGCGCCAGCAGCCTAGACAGGGGGTCCTACGAGCAGTACTTC. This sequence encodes CASSLDRGSYEQYF.

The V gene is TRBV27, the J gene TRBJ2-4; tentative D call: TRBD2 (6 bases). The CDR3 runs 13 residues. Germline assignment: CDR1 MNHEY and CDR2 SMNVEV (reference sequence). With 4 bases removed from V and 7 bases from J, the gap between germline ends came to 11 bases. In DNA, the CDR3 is TGTGCCAGCAGTTCGGGGGACCGGAACATTCAGTACTTC. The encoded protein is CASSSGDRNIQYF.

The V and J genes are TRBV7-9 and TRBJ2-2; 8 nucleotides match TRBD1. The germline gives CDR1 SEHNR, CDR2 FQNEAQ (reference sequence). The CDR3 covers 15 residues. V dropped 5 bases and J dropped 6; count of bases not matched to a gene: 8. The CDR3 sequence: CASSAIIQGAGELFF. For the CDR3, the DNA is TGTGCCAGCAGCGCGATTATACAGGGGGCCGGGGAGCTGTTTTTT.